The present TCR beta chain was sequenced within a study of CD8+ T cells in alopecia areata. Findings of the study overall: An increase in clonality over normal scalp was evident in lesional scalp, especially alopecia totalis/universalis. Sequenced scalp T cells also include alphabeta T cells resident in normal skin.

Alopecia areata patients had lesional scalp punch biopsies and peripheral blood taken from them. RNA was isolated and reverse transcribed to cDNA, the sequencing template. Using immunoSEQ multiplex PCR, the repertoire was profiled, and TCRdb retains in-frame clones only, with some absent. The table includes about 140,000 clones, about 51% detected once. Concerning this clone: What it binds is not known.

There are 16 residues in the CDR3. After removal of 4 bases from V and 2 bases from J, the junction contained 8 bases not matched to a gene. Germline lookup yields CDR1 SGDLS and CDR2 YYNGEE. This clonotype was sampled from a human donor with alopecia areata. The chain employs TRBV9 and TRBJ2-1, with TRBD2 matching over 8 bases. This material consisted of CD4+ T cells sorted from blood, taken at week 0. In DNA, the CDR3 is TGTGCCAGCAGCACCCGGCATAGCGGGGCCTACAATGAGCAGTTCTTC. This gives the protein CASSTRHSGAYNEQFF.